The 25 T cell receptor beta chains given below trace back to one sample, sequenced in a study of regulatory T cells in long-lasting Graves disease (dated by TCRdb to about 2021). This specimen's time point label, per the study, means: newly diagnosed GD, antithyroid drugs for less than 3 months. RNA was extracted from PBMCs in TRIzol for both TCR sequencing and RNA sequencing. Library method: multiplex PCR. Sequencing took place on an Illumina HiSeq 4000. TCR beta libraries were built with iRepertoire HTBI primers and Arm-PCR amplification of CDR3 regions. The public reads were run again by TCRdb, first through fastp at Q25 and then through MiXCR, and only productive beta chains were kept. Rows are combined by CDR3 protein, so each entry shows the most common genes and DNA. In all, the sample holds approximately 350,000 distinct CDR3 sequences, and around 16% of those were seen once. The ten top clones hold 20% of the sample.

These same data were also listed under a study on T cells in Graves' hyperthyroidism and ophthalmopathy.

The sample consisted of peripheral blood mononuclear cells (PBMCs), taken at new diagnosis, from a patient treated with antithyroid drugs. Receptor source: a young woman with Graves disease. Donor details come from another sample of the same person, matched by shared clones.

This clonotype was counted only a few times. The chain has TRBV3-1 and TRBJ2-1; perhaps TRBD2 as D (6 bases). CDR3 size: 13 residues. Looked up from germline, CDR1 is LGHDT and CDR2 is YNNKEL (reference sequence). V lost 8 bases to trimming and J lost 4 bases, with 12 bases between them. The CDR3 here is CASGPSEYNEQFF. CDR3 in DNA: TGTGCCAGCGGGCCTAGCGAATACAATGAGCAGTTCTTC.

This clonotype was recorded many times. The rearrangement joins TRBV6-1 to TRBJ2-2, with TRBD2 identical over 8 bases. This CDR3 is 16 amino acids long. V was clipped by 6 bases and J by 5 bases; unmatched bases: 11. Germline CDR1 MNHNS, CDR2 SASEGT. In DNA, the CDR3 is TGTGCCAGCAGCCACACCGGTCTAGCGGGTACCGGGGAGCTGTTTTTT. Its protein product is CASSHTGLAGTGELFF.

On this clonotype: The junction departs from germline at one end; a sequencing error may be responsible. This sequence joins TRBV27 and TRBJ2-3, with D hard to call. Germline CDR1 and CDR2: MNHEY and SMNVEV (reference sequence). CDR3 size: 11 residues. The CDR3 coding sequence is TGTGCCGGCAGTTTAGGGGATACGCAGTATTTT. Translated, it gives CAGSLGDTQYF.

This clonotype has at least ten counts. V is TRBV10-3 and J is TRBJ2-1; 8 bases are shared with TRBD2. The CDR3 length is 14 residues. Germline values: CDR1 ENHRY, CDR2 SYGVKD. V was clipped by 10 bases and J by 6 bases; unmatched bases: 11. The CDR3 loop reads CATGQWLAGNEQFF. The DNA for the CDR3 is TGTGCCACTGGTCAATGGCTAGCGGGCAATGAGCAGTTCTTC.

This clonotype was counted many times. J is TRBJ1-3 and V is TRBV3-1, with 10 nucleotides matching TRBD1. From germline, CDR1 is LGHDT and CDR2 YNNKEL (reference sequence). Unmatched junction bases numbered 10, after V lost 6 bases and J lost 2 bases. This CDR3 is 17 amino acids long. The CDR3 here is CASSLLDRGRAGNTIYF. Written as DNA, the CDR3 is TGTGCCAGCAGTCTCCTTGACAGGGGGCGAGCTGGAAACACCATATATTTT.

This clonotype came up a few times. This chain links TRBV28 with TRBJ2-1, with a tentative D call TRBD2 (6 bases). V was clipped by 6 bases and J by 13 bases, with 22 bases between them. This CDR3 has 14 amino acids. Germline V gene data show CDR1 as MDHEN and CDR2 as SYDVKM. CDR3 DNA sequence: TGTGCCAGCAGCGTAGACCTATGGGGGGAAAATCAGTTCTTC. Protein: CASSVDLWGENQFF.

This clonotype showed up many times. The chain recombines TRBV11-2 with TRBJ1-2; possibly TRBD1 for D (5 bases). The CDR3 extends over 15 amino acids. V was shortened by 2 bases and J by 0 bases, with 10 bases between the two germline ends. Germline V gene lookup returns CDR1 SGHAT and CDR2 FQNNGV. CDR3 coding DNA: TGTGCCAGCAGCTTACAGACAGTATCTAACTATGGCTACACCTTC. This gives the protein CASSLQTVSNYGYTF.

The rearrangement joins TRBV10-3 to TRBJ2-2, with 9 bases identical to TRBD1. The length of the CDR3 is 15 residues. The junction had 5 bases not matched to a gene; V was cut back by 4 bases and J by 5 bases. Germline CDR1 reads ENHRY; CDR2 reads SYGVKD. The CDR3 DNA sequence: TGTGCCATCAGTGCGTCCGGGACAGGGACCGGGGAGCTGTTTTTT. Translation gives CAISASGTGTGELFF.

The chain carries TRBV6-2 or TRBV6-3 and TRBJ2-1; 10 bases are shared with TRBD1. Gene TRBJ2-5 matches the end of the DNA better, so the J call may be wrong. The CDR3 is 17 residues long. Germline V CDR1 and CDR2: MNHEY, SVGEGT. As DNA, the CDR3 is TGTGCCAGCAGCTCTAAACCACCGGGACAGGGGCAAGAGACCCAGTACTTC. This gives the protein CASSSKPPGQGQETQYF.

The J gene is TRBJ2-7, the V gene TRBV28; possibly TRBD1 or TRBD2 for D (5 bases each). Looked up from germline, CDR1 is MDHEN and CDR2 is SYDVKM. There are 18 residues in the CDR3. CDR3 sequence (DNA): TGTGTTGTACGGGGTACGGCCACCGGGGCAGTCCTTGTTTACGAGCAGTACTTC. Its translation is CVVRGTATGAVLVYEQYF.

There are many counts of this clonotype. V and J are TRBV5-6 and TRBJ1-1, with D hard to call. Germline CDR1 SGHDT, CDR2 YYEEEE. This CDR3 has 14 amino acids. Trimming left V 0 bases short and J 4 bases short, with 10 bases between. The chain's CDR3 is CASSLGGEGTEAFF. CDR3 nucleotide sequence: TGTGCCAGCAGCTTGGGCGGGGAGGGCACTGAAGCTTTCTTT.

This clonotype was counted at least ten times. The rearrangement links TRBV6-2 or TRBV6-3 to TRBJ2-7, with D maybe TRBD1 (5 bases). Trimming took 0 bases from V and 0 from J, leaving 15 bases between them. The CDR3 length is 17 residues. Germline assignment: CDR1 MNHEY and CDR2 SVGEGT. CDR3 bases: TGTGCCAGCAGTTACTCGACGATAATAACAGGCTCCTACGAGCAGTACTTC. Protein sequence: CASSYSTIITGSYEQYF.

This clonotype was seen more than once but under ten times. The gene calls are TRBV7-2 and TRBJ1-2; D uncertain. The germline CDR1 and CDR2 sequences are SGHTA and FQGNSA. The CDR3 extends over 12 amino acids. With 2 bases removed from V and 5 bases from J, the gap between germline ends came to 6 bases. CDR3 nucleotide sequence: TGTGCCAGCAGCTTAACACAGTATGGCTACACCTTC. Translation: CASSLTQYGYTF.

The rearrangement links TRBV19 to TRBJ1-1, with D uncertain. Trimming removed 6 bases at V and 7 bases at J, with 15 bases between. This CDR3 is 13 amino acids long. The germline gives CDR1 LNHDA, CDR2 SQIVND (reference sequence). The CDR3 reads CASSFTTRFEAFF. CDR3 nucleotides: TGTGCCAGTAGCTTCACAACTCGATTTGAAGCTTTCTTT.

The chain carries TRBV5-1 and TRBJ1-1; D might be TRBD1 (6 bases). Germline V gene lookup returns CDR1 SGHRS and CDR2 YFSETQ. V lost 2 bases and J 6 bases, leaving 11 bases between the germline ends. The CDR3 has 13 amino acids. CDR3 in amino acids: CASSFRTGSEAFF. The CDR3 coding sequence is TGCGCCAGCAGCTTCAGAACAGGGTCTGAAGCTTTCTTT.

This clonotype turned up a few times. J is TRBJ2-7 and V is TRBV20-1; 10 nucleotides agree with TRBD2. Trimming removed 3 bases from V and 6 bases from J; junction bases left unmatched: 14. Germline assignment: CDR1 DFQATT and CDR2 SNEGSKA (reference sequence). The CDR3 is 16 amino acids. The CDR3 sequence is CSARGASGRLFCEQYF. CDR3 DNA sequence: TGCAGTGCTAGGGGGGCTAGCGGGAGACTATTCTGCGAGCAGTACTTC.

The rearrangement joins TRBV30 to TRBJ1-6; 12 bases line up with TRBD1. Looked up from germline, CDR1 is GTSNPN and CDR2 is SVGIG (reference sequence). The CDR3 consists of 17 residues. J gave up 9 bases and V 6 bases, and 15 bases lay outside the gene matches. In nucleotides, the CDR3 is TGTGCCTGTCCCGGGACAGGGGGCCTAGAGGATTCTTCACCCCTCCACTTT. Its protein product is CACPGTGGLEDSSPLHF.

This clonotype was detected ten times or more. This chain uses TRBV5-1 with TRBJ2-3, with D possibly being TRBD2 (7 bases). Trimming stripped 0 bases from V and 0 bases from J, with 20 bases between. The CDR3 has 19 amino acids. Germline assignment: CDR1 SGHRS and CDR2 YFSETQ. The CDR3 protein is CASSLVVFAGARSTDTQYF. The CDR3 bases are TGCGCCAGCAGCTTGGTTGTGTTTGCGGGGGCCCGTAGCACAGATACGCAGTATTTT.

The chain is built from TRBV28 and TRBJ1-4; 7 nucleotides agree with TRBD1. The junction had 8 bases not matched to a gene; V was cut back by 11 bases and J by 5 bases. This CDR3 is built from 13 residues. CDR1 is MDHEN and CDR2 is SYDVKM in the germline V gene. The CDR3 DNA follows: TGTGCCGGCCGGGACAGCCCCAATGAAAAACTGTTTTTT. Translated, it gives CAGRDSPNEKLFF.

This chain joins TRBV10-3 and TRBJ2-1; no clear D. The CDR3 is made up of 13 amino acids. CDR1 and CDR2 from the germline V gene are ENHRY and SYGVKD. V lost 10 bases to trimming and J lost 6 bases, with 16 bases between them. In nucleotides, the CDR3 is TGTGCCACCCAGAAAATCGCGGTCAATGAGCAGTTCTTC. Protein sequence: CATQKIAVNEQFF.

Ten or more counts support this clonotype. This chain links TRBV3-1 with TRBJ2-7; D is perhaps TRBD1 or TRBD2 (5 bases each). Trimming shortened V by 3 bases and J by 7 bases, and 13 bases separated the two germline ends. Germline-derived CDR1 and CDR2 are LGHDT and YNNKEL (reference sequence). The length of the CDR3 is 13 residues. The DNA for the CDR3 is TGTGCCAGCAGCCAGGGACCTCCGAGTGAGCAGTACTTC. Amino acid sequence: CASSQGPPSEQYF.

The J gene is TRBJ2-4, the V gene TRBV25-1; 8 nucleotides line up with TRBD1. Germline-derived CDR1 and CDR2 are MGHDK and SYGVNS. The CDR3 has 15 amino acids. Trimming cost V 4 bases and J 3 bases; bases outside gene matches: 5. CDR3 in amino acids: CASSGETGDKNIQYF. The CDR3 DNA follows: TGTGCCAGCAGTGGAGAGACAGGGGACAAAAACATTCAGTACTTC.

The chain's CDR3 is CASSPLGVGNSPLHF. CDR3 nucleotide sequence: TGTGCCAGCAGTCCCCTGGGAGTCGGCAATTCACCCCTCCACTTT. The chain recombines TRBV28 with TRBJ1-6; D ambiguous. V was cut by 5 bases and J by 7 bases, with 15 bases left in between. The CDR3 spans 15 residues. CDR1 and CDR2 (germline): MDHEN, SYDVKM. The whole variable domain, filled in from reference TRBV28 and TRBJ1-6, reads DVKVTQSSRYLVKRTGEKVFLECVQDMDHENMFWYRQDPGLGLRLIYFSYDVKMKEKGDIPEGYSVSREKKERFSLILESASTNQTSMYLCASSPLGVGNSPLHFGNGTRLTVT.

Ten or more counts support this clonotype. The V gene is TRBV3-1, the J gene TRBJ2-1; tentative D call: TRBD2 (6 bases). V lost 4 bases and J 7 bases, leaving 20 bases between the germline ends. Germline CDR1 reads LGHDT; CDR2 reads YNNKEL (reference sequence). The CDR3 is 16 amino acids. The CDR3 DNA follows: TGTGCCAGCAGCCCCGGCGGGGTAGTCCCGTTTAATGAGCAGTTCTTC. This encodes CASSPGGVVPFNEQFF.

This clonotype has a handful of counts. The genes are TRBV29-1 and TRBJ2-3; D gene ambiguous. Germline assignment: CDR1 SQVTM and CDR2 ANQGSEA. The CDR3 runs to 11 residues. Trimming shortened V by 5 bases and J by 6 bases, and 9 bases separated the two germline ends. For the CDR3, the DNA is TGCAGCGTTCCCGTACAGGATACGCAGTATTTT. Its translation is CSVPVQDTQYF.